Listed here are 7 T cell receptor beta chains from one sample, sequenced in a study of blood T cell repertoires in COVID-19. Generated by immunoSEQ multiplex PCR, the TCRdb table keeps only in-frame clones and is missing some. The sample has about 350,000 clones, 88% seen once. Sample: peripheral blood. These receptors all come from a woman in her 70s with COVID-19, enrolled during active disease.

The CDR3 DNA sequence: TGTGCCATCGGTCCGCTAGCGGGGGGAAGAAATGAGCAGTTCTTC. It encodes CAIGPLAGGRNEQFF. This chain links TRBV10-3 with TRBJ2-1; the match to TRBD2 covers 11 bases. Germline lookup yields CDR1 ENHRY and CDR2 SYGVKD. V dropped 8 bases and J dropped 7; count of bases not matched to a gene: 10. CDR3 length equals 15 residues.

The chain links TRBV2 to TRBJ1-2; D might be TRBD1 (5 bases). The CDR3 runs 15 residues. Germline assignment: CDR1 SNHLY and CDR2 FYNNEI. Trimming pared 4 bases from V and 0 bases from J, leaving 12 bases between. The CDR3 sequence is CASSVDSSANYGYTF. For the CDR3, the DNA is TGTGCCAGCAGTGTTGACAGTTCAGCTAACTATGGCTACACCTTC.

This clone has only one observation. The chain links TRBV4-2 to TRBJ2-5; TRBD2 is a possible D gene (6 bases). The V and J ends lost 4 bases and 1 base respectively, with 13 bases between them. This CDR3 is built from 15 residues. CDR1 LGHNA and CDR2 YNFKEQ come from the germline V gene. In DNA, the CDR3 is TGTGCCAGCAGCCCGTCGGGACTCCTCCAAGAGACCCAGTACTTC. It codes for CASSPSGLLQETQYF.

The chain couples TRBV7-2 to TRBJ2-1, with 12 bases matching TRBD2. Germline loops: CDR1 SGHTA, CDR2 FQGNSA. The CDR3 sequence is 15 residues long. V lost 6 bases and J lost 6; bases outside the gene matches: 6. CDR3 region: CASRPTSGGFNEQFF. The CDR3 DNA sequence: TGTGCCAGCAGGCCAACTAGCGGGGGGTTCAATGAGCAGTTCTTC. The entire variable domain, with the rest obtained from reference TRBV7-2 and TRBJ2-1, is as follows: GAGVSQSPSNKVTEKGKDVELRCDPISGHTALYWYRQSLGQGLEFLIYFQGNSAPDKSGLPSDRFSAERTGGSVSTLTIQRTQQEDSAVYLCASRPTSGGFNEQFFGPGTRLTVL.

V usage is TRBV5-1 and J usage is TRBJ1-2, with 10 bases aligning to TRBD1. The CDR3 sequence is 16 residues long. Looked up from germline, CDR1 is SGHRS and CDR2 is YFSETQ. With 2 bases clipped from V and 7 bases from J, the junction kept 11 bases outside the gene matches. CDR3 bases: TGCGCCAGCAGCTTAGCACCGGGACAGGGGAGTCGTGGCTACACCTTC. This translates into CASSLAPGQGSRGYTF.

This sequence joins TRBV5-4 and TRBJ2-5, with 8 bases lining up with TRBD1. The CDR3 extends over 14 amino acids. Germline V gives CDR1 SGHNT, CDR2 YYREEE (reference sequence). V trimming: 7 bases; J trimming: 3 bases; junction bases outside the gene matches: 8. In DNA, the CDR3 is TGTGCCAGCGGCAACCCAGGGGGCAAAGAGACCCAGTACTTC. Encoded protein: CASGNPGGKETQYF.

The V gene is TRBV7-9, the J gene TRBJ2-1, with TRBD1 as a possible D gene (6 bases). With 4 bases removed from V and 5 bases from J, the gap between germline ends came to 15 bases. The CDR3 extends over 15 amino acids. Germline CDR1 SEHNR, CDR2 FQNEAQ (reference sequence). CDR3: CASSSSSQGHNEQFF. CDR3 in DNA: TGTGCCAGCAGCTCCTCCTCACAGGGCCACAATGAGCAGTTCTTC.